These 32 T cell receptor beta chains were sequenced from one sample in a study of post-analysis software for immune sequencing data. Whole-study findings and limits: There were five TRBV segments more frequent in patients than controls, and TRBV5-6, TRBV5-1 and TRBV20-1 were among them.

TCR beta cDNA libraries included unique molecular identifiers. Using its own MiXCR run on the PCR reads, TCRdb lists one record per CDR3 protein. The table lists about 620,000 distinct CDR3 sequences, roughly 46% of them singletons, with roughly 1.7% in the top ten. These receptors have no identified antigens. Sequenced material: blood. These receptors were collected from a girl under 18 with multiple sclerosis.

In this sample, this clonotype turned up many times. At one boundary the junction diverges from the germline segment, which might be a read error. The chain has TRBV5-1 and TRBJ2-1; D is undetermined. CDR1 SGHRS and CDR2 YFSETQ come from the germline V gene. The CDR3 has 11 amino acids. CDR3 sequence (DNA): TGTGCCAGCAGTCCGGACAATGAGCAGTTCTTC. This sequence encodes CASSPDNEQFF. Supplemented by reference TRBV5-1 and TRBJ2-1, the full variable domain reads KAGVTQTPRYLIKTRGQQVTLSCSPISGHRSVSWYQQTPGQGLQFLFEYFSETQRNKGNFPGRFSGRQFSNSRSEMNVSTLELGDSALYLCASSPDNEQFFGPGTRLTVL.

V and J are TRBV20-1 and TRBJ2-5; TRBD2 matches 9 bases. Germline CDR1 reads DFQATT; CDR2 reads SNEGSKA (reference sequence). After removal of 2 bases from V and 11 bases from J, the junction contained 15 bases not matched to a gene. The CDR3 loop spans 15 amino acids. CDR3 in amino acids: CSARNLGREGRQQYF. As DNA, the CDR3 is TGCAGTGCTAGAAACCTCGGGCGGGAGGGTAGGCAGCAGTACTTC.

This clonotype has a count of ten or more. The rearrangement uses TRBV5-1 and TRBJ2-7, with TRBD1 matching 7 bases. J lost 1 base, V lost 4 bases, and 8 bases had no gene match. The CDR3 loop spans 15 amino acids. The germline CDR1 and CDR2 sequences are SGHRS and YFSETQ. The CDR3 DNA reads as TGCGCCAGCAGCCCGAGACAGGGAACGTCCTACGAGCAGTACTTC. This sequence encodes CASSPRQGTSYEQYF.

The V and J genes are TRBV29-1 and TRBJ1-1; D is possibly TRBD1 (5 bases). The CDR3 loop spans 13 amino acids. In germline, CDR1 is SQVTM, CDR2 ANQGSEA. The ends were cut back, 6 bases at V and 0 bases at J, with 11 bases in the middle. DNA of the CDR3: TGCAGCGTCGCAGGGTCCTTGAACACTGAAGCTTTCTTT. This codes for CSVAGSLNTEAFF.

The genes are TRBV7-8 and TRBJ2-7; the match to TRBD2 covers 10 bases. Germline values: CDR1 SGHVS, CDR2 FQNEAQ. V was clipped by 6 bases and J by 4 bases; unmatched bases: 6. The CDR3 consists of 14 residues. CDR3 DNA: TGTGCCAGCAGGGCTAGCGGGAGTAGTTACGAGCAGTACTTC. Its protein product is CASRASGSSYEQYF.

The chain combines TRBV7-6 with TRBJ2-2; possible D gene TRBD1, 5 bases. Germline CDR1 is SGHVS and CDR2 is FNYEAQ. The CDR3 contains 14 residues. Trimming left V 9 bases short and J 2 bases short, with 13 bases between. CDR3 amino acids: CASSGQTNTGELFF. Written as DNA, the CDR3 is TGTGCCAGTTCAGGGCAGACTAACACCGGGGAGCTGTTTTTT. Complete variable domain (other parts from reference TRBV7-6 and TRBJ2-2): GAGVSQSPRYKVTKRGQDVALRCDPISGHVSLYWYRQALGQGPEFLTYFNYEAQQDKSGLPNDRFSAERPEGSISTLTIQRTEQRDSAMYRCASSGQTNTGELFFGEGSRLTVL.

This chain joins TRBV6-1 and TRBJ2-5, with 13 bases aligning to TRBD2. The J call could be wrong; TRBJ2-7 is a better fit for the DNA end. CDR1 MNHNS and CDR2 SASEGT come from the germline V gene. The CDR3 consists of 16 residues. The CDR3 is CASSDITSGRACEQYF. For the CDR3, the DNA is TGTGCCAGCAGTGACATAACTAGCGGGAGGGCCTGCGAGCAGTACTTC.

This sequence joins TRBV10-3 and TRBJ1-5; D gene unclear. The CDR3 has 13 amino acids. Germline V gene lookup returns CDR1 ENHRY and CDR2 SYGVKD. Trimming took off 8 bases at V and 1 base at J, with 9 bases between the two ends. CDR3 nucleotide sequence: TGTGCCATCTGTCCAGGCAGCAATCAGCCCCAGCATTTT. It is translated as CAICPGSNQPQHF.

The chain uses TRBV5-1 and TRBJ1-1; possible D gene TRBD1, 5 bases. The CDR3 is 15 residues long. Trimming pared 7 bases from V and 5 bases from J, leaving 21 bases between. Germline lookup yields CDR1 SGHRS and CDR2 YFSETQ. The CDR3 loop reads CASQEYGGSYTEAFF. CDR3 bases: TGCGCCAGCCAGGAGTATGGGGGATCTTATACTGAAGCTTTCTTT.

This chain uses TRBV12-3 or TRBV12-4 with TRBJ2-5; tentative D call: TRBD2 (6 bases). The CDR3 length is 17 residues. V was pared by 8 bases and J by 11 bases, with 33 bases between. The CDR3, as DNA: TGTGCCAGCGGGTCACTCCTGGAGGGTTTCGGTTCCAGGGAGCAGTACTTC. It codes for CASGSLLEGFGSREQYF.

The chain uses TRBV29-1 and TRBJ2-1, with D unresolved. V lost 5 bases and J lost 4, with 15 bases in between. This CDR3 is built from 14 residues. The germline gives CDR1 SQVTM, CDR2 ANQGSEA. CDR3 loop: CSVWAALFYNEQFF. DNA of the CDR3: TGCAGCGTTTGGGCGGCCCTCTTTTACAATGAGCAGTTCTTC.

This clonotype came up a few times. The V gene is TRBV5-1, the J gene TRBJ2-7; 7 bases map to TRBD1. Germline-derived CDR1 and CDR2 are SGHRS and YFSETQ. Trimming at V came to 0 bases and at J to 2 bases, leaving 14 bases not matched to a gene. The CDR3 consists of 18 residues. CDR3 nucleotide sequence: TGCGCCAGCAGCTTGGGAGGAGGTAGCAAACAGGGGACCTACGAGCAGTACTTC. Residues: CASSLGGGSKQGTYEQYF.

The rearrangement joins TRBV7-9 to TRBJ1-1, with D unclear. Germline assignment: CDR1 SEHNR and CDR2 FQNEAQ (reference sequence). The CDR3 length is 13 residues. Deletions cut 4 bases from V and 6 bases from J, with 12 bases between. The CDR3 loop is CASSSPVGSEAFF. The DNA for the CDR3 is TGTGCCAGCAGCTCGCCCGTCGGCTCTGAAGCTTTCTTT.

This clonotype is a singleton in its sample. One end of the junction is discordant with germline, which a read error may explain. CDR3 bases: TGCAGCGCCGCGGAGTGGAGGCGGTACAGTGAGCAGTTCTTC. Residues: CSAAEWRRYSEQFF. The rearrangement joins TRBV29-1 to TRBJ2-1; weak D call: TRBD2 (5 bases). This CDR3 spans 14 amino acids. Germline loops: CDR1 SQVTM, CDR2 ANQGSEA.

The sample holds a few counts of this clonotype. The CDR3 spells CSATDSTGMETQYF. The CDR3 region has the DNA TGCAGCGCTACAGACTCCACAGGGATGGAGACCCAGTACTTC. This chain connects TRBV29-1 to TRBJ2-5; D is possibly TRBD1 (6 bases). The germline CDR1 and CDR2 sequences are SQVTM and ANQGSEA. V was clipped by 7 bases and J by 5 bases, with 20 bases between them. The CDR3 extends over 14 amino acids.

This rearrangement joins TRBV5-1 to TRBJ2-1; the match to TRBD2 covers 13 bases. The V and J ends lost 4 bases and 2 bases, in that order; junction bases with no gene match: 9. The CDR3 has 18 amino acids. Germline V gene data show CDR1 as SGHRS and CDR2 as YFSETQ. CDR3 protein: CASSQGLAGPTPYNEQFF. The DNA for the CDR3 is TGCGCCAGCAGCCAGGGACTAGCGGGGCCAACACCCTACAATGAGCAGTTCTTC.

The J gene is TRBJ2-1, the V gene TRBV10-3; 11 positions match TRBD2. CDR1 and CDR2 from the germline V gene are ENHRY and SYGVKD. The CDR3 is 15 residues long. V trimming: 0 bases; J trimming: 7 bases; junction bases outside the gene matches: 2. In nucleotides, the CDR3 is TGTGCCATCAGTGAGTCTAGCGGGGGGGCGAATGAGCAGTTCTTC. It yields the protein CAISESSGGANEQFF.

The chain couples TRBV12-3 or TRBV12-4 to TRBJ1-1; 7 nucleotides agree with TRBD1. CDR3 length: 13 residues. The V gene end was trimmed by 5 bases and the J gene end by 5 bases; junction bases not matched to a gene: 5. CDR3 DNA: TGTGCCAGCAGTCAGGGGGTTAAGACTGAAGCTTTCTTT. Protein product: CASSQGVKTEAFF.

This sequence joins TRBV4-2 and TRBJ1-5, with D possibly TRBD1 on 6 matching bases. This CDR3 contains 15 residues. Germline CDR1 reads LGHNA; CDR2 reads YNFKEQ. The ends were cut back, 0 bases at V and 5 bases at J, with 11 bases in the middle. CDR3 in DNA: TGTGCCAGCAGCCAAGATGGGACAAGGTATCAGCCCCAGCATTTT. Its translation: CASSQDGTRYQPQHF.

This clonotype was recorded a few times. CDR3 DNA sequence: TGCGCCAGCAGCAGCGGACTAGCGGGGGATCTCTCCTACGAGCAGTACTTC. It yields the protein CASSSGLAGDLSYEQYF. The V call is TRBV5-1, the J call TRBJ2-7, with 13 nucleotides matching TRBD2. Germline V CDR1 and CDR2: SGHRS, YFSETQ. The CDR3 has 17 residues. Unmatched junction bases numbered 7, after V lost 4 bases and J lost 0 bases.

In DNA form, the CDR3 reads TGTGCCAGCAGTGAAGCGCTTGGCCGTCCGGATGAGCAGTTCTTC. This encodes CASSEALGRPDEQFF. This chain uses TRBV2 with TRBJ2-1; D not certain. CDR3 length: 15 residues. Germline lookup yields CDR1 SNHLY and CDR2 FYNNEI. The ends were cut back, 0 bases at V and 8 bases at J, with 14 bases in the middle.

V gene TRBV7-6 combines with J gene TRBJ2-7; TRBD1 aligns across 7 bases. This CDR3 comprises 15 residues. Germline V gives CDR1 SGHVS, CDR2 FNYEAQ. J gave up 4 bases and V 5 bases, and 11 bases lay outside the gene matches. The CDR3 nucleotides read TGTGCCAGCAGCCAGGACAGGAGGCCTAATTACGAGCAGTACTTC. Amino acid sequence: CASSQDRRPNYEQYF.

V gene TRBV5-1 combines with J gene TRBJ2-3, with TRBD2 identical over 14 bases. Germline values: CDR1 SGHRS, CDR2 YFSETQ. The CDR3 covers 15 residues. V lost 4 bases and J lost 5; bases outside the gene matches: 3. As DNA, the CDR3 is TGCGCCAGCAGCCTAGGGACTAGCGGGGGAGATACGCAGTATTTT. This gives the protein CASSLGTSGGDTQYF.

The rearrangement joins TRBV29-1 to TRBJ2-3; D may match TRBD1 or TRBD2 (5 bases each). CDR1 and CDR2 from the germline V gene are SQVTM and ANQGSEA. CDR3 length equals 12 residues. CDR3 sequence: CSFEGETDTQYF. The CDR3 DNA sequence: TGCAGTTTCGAAGGGGAGACAGATACGCAGTATTTT.

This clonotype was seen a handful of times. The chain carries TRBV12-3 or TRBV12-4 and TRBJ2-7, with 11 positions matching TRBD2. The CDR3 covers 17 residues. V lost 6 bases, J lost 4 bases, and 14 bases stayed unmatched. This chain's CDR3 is CASRGRTSGREGYEQYF. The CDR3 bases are TGTGCCAGCAGGGGACGTACTAGCGGGAGAGAGGGATACGAGCAGTACTTC.

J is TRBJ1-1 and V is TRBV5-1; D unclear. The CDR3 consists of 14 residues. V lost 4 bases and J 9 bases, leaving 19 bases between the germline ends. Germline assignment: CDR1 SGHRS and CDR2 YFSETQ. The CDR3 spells CASSQTPLGMKAFF. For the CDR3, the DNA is TGCGCCAGCAGCCAGACTCCTCTGGGTATGAAAGCTTTCTTT.

CDR3 protein: CASSQAAWDSGRTSYNEQFF. The DNA for the CDR3 is TGCGCCAGCAGCCAAGCGGCGTGGGATAGCGGGAGAACCTCCTACAATGAGCAGTTCTTC. The chain recombines TRBV4-1 with TRBJ2-1; 9 bases align to TRBD2. V lost 1 base to trimming and J lost 0 bases; unmatched junction nucleotides: 13. CDR3 length: 20 amino acids. Germline V CDR1 and CDR2: MGHRA, YSYEKL.

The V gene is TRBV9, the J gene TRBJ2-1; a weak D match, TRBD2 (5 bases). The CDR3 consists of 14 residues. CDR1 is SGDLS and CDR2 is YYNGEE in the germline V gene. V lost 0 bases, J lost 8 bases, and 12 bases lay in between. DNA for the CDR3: TGTGCCAGCAGCGTAGGGGGTCTGAGGGATGAGCAGTTCTTC. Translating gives CASSVGGLRDEQFF.

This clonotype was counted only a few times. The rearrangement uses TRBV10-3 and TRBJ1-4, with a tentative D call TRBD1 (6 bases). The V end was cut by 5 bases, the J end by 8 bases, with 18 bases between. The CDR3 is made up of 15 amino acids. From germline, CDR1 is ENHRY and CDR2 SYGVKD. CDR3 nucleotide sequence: TGTGCCATCAGTCAGGCAGCAGGGGAGGGAGAAAAACTGTTTTTT. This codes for CAISQAAGEGEKLFF.

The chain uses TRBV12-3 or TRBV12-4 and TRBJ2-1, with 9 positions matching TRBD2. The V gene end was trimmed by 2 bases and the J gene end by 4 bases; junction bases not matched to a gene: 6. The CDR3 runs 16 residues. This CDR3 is CASSLRLAGPYNEQFF. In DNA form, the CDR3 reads TGTGCCAGCAGTTTAAGGCTAGCGGGACCTTACAATGAGCAGTTCTTC.

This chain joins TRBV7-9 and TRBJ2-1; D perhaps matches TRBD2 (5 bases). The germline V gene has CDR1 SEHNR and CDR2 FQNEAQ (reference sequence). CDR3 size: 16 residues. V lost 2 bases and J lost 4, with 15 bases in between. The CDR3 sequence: CASSLTLGAAYNEQFF. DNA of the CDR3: TGTGCCAGCAGCTTAACGTTGGGAGCAGCTTACAATGAGCAGTTCTTC.

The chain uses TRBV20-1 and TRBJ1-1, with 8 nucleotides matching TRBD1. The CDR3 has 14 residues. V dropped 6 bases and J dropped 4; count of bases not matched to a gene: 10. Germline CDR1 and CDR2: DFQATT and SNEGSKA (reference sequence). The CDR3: CSAAVGQGGTEAFF. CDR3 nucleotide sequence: TGCAGTGCAGCCGTCGGACAGGGAGGCACTGAAGCTTTCTTT.